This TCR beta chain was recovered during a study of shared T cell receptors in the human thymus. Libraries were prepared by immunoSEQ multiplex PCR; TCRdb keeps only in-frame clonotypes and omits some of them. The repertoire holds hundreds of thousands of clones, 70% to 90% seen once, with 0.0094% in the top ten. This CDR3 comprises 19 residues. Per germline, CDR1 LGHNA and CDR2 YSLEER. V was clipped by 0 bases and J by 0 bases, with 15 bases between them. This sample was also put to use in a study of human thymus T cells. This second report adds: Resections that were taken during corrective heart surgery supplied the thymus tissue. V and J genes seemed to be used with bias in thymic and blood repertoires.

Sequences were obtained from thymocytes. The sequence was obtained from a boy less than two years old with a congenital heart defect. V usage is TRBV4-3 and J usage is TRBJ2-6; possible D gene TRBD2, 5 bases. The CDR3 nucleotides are TGCGCCAGCAGCCAAGAATGGGGTAATGAGGGCTCTGGGGCCAACGTCCTGACTTTC. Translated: CASSQEWGNEGSGANVLTF.